Described below is a single TCR beta chain sequence and its context. The record originates from a study of cytomegalovirus exposure and HLA in healthy donors. Vbeta (60) and Jbeta (13) primers were used in the PCR. The repertoire was sequenced with immunoSEQ multiplex PCR; TCRdb's copy has only in-frame clones and lacks some. The sample shows hundreds of thousands of clones, roughly 91% of them seen only once. V was shortened by 7 bases and J by 3 bases, with 16 bases between the two germline ends. CDR1 is SGHRS, CDR2 YFSETQ, per germline. The CDR3 is made up of 14 amino acids. Source material: PBMCs. The sequence was obtained from a woman aged 18-35 years in good health and CMV-seronegative. This rearrangement joins TRBV5-1 to TRBJ1-1; possibly TRBD1 for D (6 bases). The CDR3 DNA is TGCGCCAGCGGGGTTGGACAGTCCTACACTGAAGCTTTCTTT. This sequence encodes CASGVGQSYTEAFF.